These 23 T cell receptor beta chains were all obtained from the same sample, sequenced in a study of blood T cell repertoires in COVID-19. Sequencing used immunoSEQ multiplex PCR; TCRdb keeps in-frame clones, though not all of them. The sample yields over 150,000 clones, roughly 80% seen once. Sample: peripheral blood. The receptors stem from a woman of 80 years or more with COVID-19, enrolled during active disease.

This rearrangement joins TRBV9 to TRBJ1-6, with D hard to call. The CDR3 spans 12 residues. In germline, CDR1 is SGDLS, CDR2 YYNGEE. V was clipped by 5 bases and J by 5 bases, with 5 bases between them. Written as DNA, the CDR3 is TGTGCCAGCAGTCAAAATAATTCACCCCTCCACTTT. This gives the protein CASSQNNSPLHF.

This sequence joins TRBV6-1 and TRBJ1-2, with TRBD1 as a possible D gene (5 bases). Trimming removed 6 bases from V and 1 base from J, with 21 bases in between. The CDR3 covers 17 residues. The V gene's germline CDR1 is MNHNS and CDR2 SASEGT. The CDR3 bases are TGTGCCAGCAGCGAACTTGGGGCAGAGGCACTTAACTATGGCTACACCTTC. It encodes CASSELGAEALNYGYTF.

The chain uses TRBV25-1 and TRBJ1-2; 7 bases agree with TRBD1. The CDR3 length is 16 residues. Germline CDR1 and CDR2: MGHDK and SYGVNS. Trimming took 2 bases from V and 6 from J; bases not matched to a gene: 12. The CDR3 DNA reads TGTGCCAGCAGTGAAAGAAAGGGGGCCGGGAGAGATGGCTACACCTTC. This codes for CASSERKGAGRDGYTF.

The chain carries TRBV5-6 and TRBJ1-2, with 10 bases identical to TRBD1. From germline, CDR1 is SGHDT and CDR2 YYEEEE. The V gene end was trimmed by 0 bases and the J gene end by 5 bases; junction bases not matched to a gene: 1. This CDR3 contains 14 residues. CDR3 DNA: TGTGCCAGCAGCTTGGGGGACAGGGGATATGGCTACACCTTC. It yields the protein CASSLGDRGYGYTF.

This chain links TRBV7-2 with TRBJ1-2; 8 bases are a match to TRBD1. V trimming: 5 bases; J trimming: 8 bases; junction bases outside the gene matches: 7. This CDR3 is 13 amino acids long. Germline CDR1 and CDR2: SGHTA and FQGNSA. CDR3 DNA: TGTGCCAGCAGCCCCCGGACAGGGCAAGGCTACACCTTC. It codes for CASSPRTGQGYTF.

J is TRBJ1-2 and V is TRBV28, with TRBD1 matching over 7 bases. From germline, CDR1 is MDHEN and CDR2 SYDVKM. V gave up 3 bases and J gave up 7 bases; unmatched junction bases: 23. There are 19 residues in the CDR3. CDR3 sequence: CASSLITGQQGRRLVGYTF. The CDR3 nucleotides are TGTGCCAGCAGTTTGATAACGGGCCAACAGGGGCGAAGATTGGTTGGCTACACCTTC.

This rearrangement joins TRBV3-1 (or the pseudogene TRBV3-2) to TRBJ2-5, with D perhaps matching TRBD2 (6 bases). Germline V gene data show CDR1 as LGHDT and CDR2 as YNNKEL (reference sequence). Trimming shortened V by 4 bases and J by 4 bases, and 13 bases separated the two germline ends. This CDR3 contains 14 residues. CDR3 DNA sequence: TGTGCCAGCAGCCGCCAACTAGCAGTAGAGACCCAGTACTTC. Amino acid sequence: CASSRQLAVETQYF.

This clone appeared once. In DNA, the CDR3 is TGCGCCAGCCGGGACTCCAAACGAGGGAATGAAAAACTGTTTTTT. The encoded protein is CASRDSKRGNEKLFF. The gene calls are TRBV4-3 and TRBJ1-4, with TRBD1 as a possible D gene (5 bases). Per the germline V gene, CDR1 is LGHNA and CDR2 is YSLEER. Trimming took 8 bases from V and 5 from J, leaving 18 bases between them. The CDR3 totals 15 residues.

The chain recombines TRBV4-3 with TRBJ2-1; unclear D gene. V lost 0 bases and J lost 6, with 9 bases in between. The CDR3 is 14 amino acids. CDR1 is LGHNA, CDR2 YSLEER, per germline. CDR3 nucleotides: TGCGCCAGCAGCCAAGATCGGTACAGCAATGAGCAGTTCTTC. Translated: CASSQDRYSNEQFF.

The genes are TRBV2 and TRBJ1-4, with TRBD1 identical over 10 bases. With V trimmed by 6 bases and J by 8 bases, 9 bases remained unmatched. Germline V gene lookup returns CDR1 SNHLY and CDR2 FYNNEI. The CDR3 has 15 residues. This CDR3 is CASSRQGAKGEKLFF. CDR3 coding DNA: TGTGCCAGCAGCCGACAGGGGGCGAAGGGAGAAAAACTGTTTTTT.

This rearrangement joins TRBV18 to TRBJ1-1; 7 nucleotides match TRBD1. The CDR3 runs 15 residues. V gave up 3 bases and J gave up 0 bases; unmatched junction bases: 4. Germline V gene sequence: CDR1 KGHSH, CDR2 LQKENI. The CDR3 bases are TGTGCCAGCTCACCTATACAGGGGATGAACACTGAAGCTTTCTTT. Protein: CASSPIQGMNTEAFF.

The chain links TRBV19 to TRBJ1-5; perhaps TRBD1 as D (5 bases). CDR3 size: 12 residues. The V and J ends lost 11 bases and 6 bases respectively, with 14 bases between them. The germline V gene encodes CDR1 LNHDA and CDR2 SQIVND (reference sequence). The CDR3 protein is CACSRGVQPQHF. Written as DNA, the CDR3 is TGTGCCTGCTCCCGGGGGGTTCAGCCCCAGCATTTT.

The chain uses TRBV7-9 and TRBJ2-5, with 11 bases identical to TRBD2. The CDR3 has 15 amino acids. The V gene end was trimmed by 5 bases and the J gene end by 4 bases; junction bases not matched to a gene: 6. CDR1 is SEHNR and CDR2 is FQNEAQ in the germline V gene (reference sequence). DNA for the CDR3: TGTGCCAGCAGCCCCGGTCTAGCGGGAGGAGAGACCCAGTACTTC. This translates into CASSPGLAGGETQYF.

This clone was recorded a few times. V is TRBV7-2 and J is TRBJ2-7; 8 nucleotides agree with TRBD1. This CDR3 region has 14 residues. With V trimmed by 4 bases and J by 2 bases, 4 bases remained unmatched. Germline CDR1 and CDR2: SGHTA and FQGNSA. The CDR3: CASSWKQGAYEQYF. DNA for the CDR3: TGTGCCAGCAGCTGGAAACAGGGGGCCTACGAGCAGTACTTC.

The J gene is TRBJ2-2, the V gene TRBV11-3; maybe TRBD2 (5 bases). V lost 5 bases, J lost 3 bases, and 7 bases lay in between. Germline lookup yields CDR1 SGHNT and CDR2 YENEEA. CDR3 length: 13 amino acids. In DNA, the CDR3 is TGTGCCAGCAGCGGGAGTCACACCGGGGAGCTGTTTTTT. Its protein product is CASSGSHTGELFF.

This clone was detected once. The rearrangement uses TRBV4-1 and TRBJ1-2, with 12 bases identical to TRBD1. V shed 4 bases and J 4 bases; nucleotides not matched to a gene: 1. CDR3 length equals 14 residues. Looked up from germline, CDR1 is MGHRA and CDR2 is YSYEKL. The CDR3 DNA reads as TGCGCCAGCAGCCCGGGACAGGGGGCCTATGGCTACACCTTC. It codes for CASSPGQGAYGYTF.

This clone was seen more than once but under ten times. The V gene is TRBV11-1, the J gene TRBJ2-7; tentative D call: TRBD1 (6 bases). The CDR3 is 13 residues long. Germline CDR1 is SGHAT and CDR2 is FQDESV (reference sequence). The V end was cut by 5 bases, the J end by 4 bases, with 12 bases between. The CDR3 spells CASSRRQDYEQYF. CDR3 in DNA: TGTGCCAGCAGCCGGCGACAGGATTACGAGCAGTACTTC.

The chain has TRBV6-2 or TRBV6-3 and TRBJ2-7, with 12 bases aligning to TRBD2. This CDR3 has 15 amino acids. The V and J ends lost 5 bases and 4 bases, in that order; junction bases with no gene match: 6. CDR1 is MNHEY, CDR2 SVGEGT, per germline. The CDR3 region has the DNA TGTGCCAGCAGTCGACTAGCGGGGGTGAAGTACGAGCAGTACTTC. Protein product: CASSRLAGVKYEQYF.

The chain uses TRBV28 and TRBJ2-7, with D possibly matching TRBD2 (6 bases). Germline V lookup: CDR1 MDHEN, CDR2 SYDVKM. Between the trimmed V and J ends, which lost 10 bases and 0 bases, there was a span of 19 bases. The CDR3 spans 15 residues. DNA for the CDR3: TGTGCCATTTCGAAATTGGGACTGTCCTCCTACGAGCAGTACTTC. It encodes CAISKLGLSSYEQYF.

This chain connects TRBV3-1 (or the pseudogene TRBV3-2) to TRBJ2-3; D perhaps matches TRBD2 (5 bases). This CDR3 is 15 amino acids long. CDR1 LGHDT and CDR2 YNNKEL come from the germline V gene (reference sequence). V lost 1 base and J 4 bases, leaving 12 bases between the germline ends. The CDR3 DNA reads as TGTGCCAGCAGCCAAGCAAGCGGCTCGCCAGATACGCAGTATTTT. It specifies CASSQASGSPDTQYF.

The chain is built from TRBV5-1 and TRBJ2-3; 10 bases fit TRBD1. CDR3 length: 16 residues. V lost 4 bases, J lost 5 bases, and 10 bases stayed unmatched. The V gene's germline CDR1 is SGHRS and CDR2 YFSETQ. CDR3 DNA: TGCGCCAGCAGCGGAACCGGGACAGGGGAACAAGATACGCAGTATTTT. It codes for CASSGTGTGEQDTQYF. Together with reference TRBV5-1 and TRBJ2-3, the CDR3 gives the full variable domain: KAGVTQTPRYLIKTRGQQVTLSCSPISGHRSVSWYQQTPGQGLQFLFEYFSETQRNKGNFPGRFSGRQFSNSRSEMNVSTLELGDSALYLCASSGTGTGEQDTQYFGPGTRLTVL.

The chain uses TRBV14 and TRBJ2-1; D is ambiguous. Germline V gene lookup returns CDR1 SGHDN and CDR2 FVKESK. The CDR3 covers 14 residues. The V gene lost 0 bases and the J gene lost 5 bases, with 8 bases spanning the gap. The DNA of the CDR3 is TGTGCCAGCAGCCAAGATCGAGCGAACAATGAGCAGTTCTTC. Translating it yields CASSQDRANNEQFF.

This chain links TRBV15 with TRBJ2-1; a possible D gene is TRBD2 (6 bases). Germline CDR1 is LNHNV and CDR2 is YYDKDF (reference sequence). The CDR3 is 16 amino acids. The V and J ends lost 2 bases and 5 bases respectively, with 16 bases between them. The CDR3 region is CATSRPRGSGNNEQFF. The CDR3 DNA sequence: TGTGCCACCAGCAGACCCCGGGGGTCGGGGAACAATGAGCAGTTCTTC.